Following are 5 T cell receptor beta chains from one sample sequenced in a study of T cells in Graves' hyperthyroidism and ophthalmopathy. The CDR3 regions of TCR beta were amplified from RNA transcripts. TCR CDR3 underwent first-round RT-PCR with the HTBI primer set. TCRdb itself ran the multiplex PCR reads through MiXCR, one entry per CDR3 protein. Seen here are hundreds of thousands of distinct CDR3 sequences, more than 30% observed once, and the top ten hold approximately 8.7%. Sequenced sample: blood. The source of these receptors is a man between 18 and 29 years old with Graves' hyperthyroidism.

This clonotype was counted ten times or more. The rearrangement uses TRBV25-1 and TRBJ2-7; TRBD2 aligns across 13 bases. The germline V gene encodes CDR1 MGHDK and CDR2 SYGVNS. V dropped 5 bases and J dropped 9; count of bases not matched to a gene: 16. The CDR3 length is 17 residues. The CDR3 spells CASSPQGLAGRLRGQYF. In DNA, the CDR3 is TGTGCCAGCAGTCCACAGGGACTAGCGGGAAGGCTACGAGGGCAGTACTTC.

The rearrangement uses TRBV2 and TRBJ2-7; D may be TRBD1 (6 bases). V lost 6 bases and J lost 0, with 15 bases in between. Germline values: CDR1 SNHLY, CDR2 FYNNEI. The length of the CDR3 is 15 residues. For the CDR3, the DNA is TGTGCCAGCAGCACCTGGACAGTAAACTCCTACGAGCAGTACTTC. Translating it yields CASSTWTVNSYEQYF. The whole variable domain, filled in from reference TRBV2 and TRBJ2-7, reads EPEVTQTPSHQVTQMGQEVILRCVPISNHLYFYWYRQILGQKVEFLVSFYNNEISEKSEIFDDQFSVERPDGSNFTLKIRSTKLEDSAMYFCASSTWTVNSYEQYFGPGTRLTVT.

This clonotype came up a few times. One end of the junction does not line up with germline, which may come from a read error. This chain uses TRBV10-3 with TRBJ2-7; 8 positions match TRBD2. Germline CDR1 and CDR2: ENHRY and SYGVKD. This CDR3 spans 15 amino acids. The CDR3 protein is CASSLTGAGGYEQYF. In DNA, the CDR3 is TGTGCCAGCAGTTTGACCGGGGCGGGGGGCTACGAGCAGTACTTC.

This clonotype was observed a few times. The chain joins TRBV4-2 to TRBJ1-2; a weak D match, TRBD1 (6 bases). V was pared by 0 bases and J by 6 bases, with 8 bases between. Germline-derived CDR1 and CDR2 are LGHNA and YNFKEQ. The CDR3 is 13 amino acids. This CDR3 is CASSQEPGDGYTF. CDR3 nucleotide sequence: TGTGCCAGCAGCCAAGAACCAGGGGATGGCTACACCTTC.

The V and J genes are TRBV5-1 and TRBJ2-7, with D possibly being TRBD1 or TRBD2 (6 bases each). Germline V gives CDR1 SGHRS, CDR2 YFSETQ. V was trimmed by 4 bases and J by 2 bases, leaving 13 bases between them. This CDR3 region has 14 residues. This CDR3 reads CASSPSGAAYEQYF. CDR3 sequence (DNA): TGCGCCAGCAGCCCCTCGGGGGCGGCCTACGAGCAGTACTTC.